This TCR beta chain was identified in a study of chemoradiotherapy in HPV16-positive cancers. Libraries were prepared by immunoSEQ multiplex PCR; TCRdb keeps only in-frame clonotypes and omits some of them. Altogether tens of thousands of clones are present, just under 75% being singletons, with the ten largest covering roughly 2.6%. Deletions cut 1 base from V and 3 bases from J, with 13 bases between. There are 16 residues in the CDR3. Germline V lookup: CDR1 SGHNT, CDR2 YYREEE (reference sequence). V gene TRBV5-4 combines with J gene TRBJ1-4, with a tentative D call TRBD1 (5 bases). The TCR originated in a human donor with HPV-associated anogenital cancer. Sampling was done from a patient who underwent chemoradiotherapy. The CDR3, as DNA: TGTGCCAGCAGCTTGAAGGCGGGGCAATCTAATGAAAAACTGTTTTTT. Its translation is CASSLKAGQSNEKLFF.